This T cell receptor beta chain was identified in a study of CXCR3-negative and CXCR3-positive naive CD8 T cells. The germline V gene encodes CDR1 SEHNR and CDR2 FQNEAQ (reference sequence). The CDR3 totals 17 residues. The libraries of TRB cDNA were prepared using 5' RACE with UMI labels. TCRdb re-called the 5' RACE reads and catalogs CDR3 proteins one per entry, DNA excluded. The sample spans about 39,000 distinct CDR3 sequences; the ten largest clones claim about 1.4%. V and J are TRBV7-9 and TRBJ2-1; TCRdb indicates TRBD1, and absent DNA this call remains unverified. The sequence was collected from a human donor in good health. Some clones in this sample may be carry-over from other donors' samples. Sequenced material: naive CXCR3- CD8+ T cells from blood. The subset is: CD45RO-CCR7+CD27+CD95- naive CD8+ T cells lacking CXCR3 (TNR3-). Here the CDR3 reads CASSSPSGTQGFNEQFF. The entire variable domain, with the rest obtained from reference TRBV7-9 and TRBJ2-1, is as follows: DTGVSQNPRHKITKRGQNVTFRCDPISEHNRLYWYRQTLGQGPEFLTYFQNEAQLEKSRLLSDRFSAERPKGSFSTLEIQRTEQGDSAMYLCASSSPSGTQGFNEQFFGPGTRLTVL.